The table lists the clone carrying this T cell receptor beta chain with a count of one. The record originates from a study of blood T cell repertoires in COVID-19. As for the study in general: Specimens from acute and convalescent COVID-19 originated in the United States, Italy and Spain.

Germline CDR1 MNHNS, CDR2 SASEGT. Trimming cost V 4 bases and J 0 bases, with 16 bases left between them. This CDR3 spans 16 amino acids. Sequencing used immunoSEQ multiplex PCR; TCRdb keeps in-frame clones, though not all of them. The sample has some 220,000 clones; roughly 90% are singletons. The chain has TRBV6-1 and TRBJ2-7; a weak D match, TRBD2 (5 bases). This clonotype was obtained from a woman aged 30 to 39 who had recovered from COVID-19. Sample: PBMCs or T cells enriched from blood (not recorded which). The CDR3 is CASSALDGESSYEQYF. In DNA, the CDR3 is TGTGCCAGCAGTGCCCTGGACGGGGAGAGCTCCTACGAGCAGTACTTC.